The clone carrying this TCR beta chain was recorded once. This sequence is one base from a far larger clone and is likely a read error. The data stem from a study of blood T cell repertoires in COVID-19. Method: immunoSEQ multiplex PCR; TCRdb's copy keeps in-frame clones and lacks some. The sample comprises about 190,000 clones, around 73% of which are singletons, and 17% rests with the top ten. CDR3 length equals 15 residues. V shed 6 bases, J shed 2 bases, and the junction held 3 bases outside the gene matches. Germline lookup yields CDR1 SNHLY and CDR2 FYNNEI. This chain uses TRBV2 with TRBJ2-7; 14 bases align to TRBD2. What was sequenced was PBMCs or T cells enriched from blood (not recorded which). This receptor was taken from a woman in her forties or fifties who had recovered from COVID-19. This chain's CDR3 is CASSQGLAGAYEQYF. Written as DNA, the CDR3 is TGTGCCAGCAGCCAGGGACTAGCGGGAGCCTACGAGCAGTACTTC.